Below, 6 T cell receptor beta chains from the same sample are listed, as sequenced in a study of post-analysis software for immune sequencing data. Study-level points and caveats: With TRBV5-6, TRBV5-1 and TRBV20-1 included, about five TRBV segments were more frequent in patients than in controls.

For these TCRs, the target antigens are not known. The TCR beta cDNA libraries carried unique molecular identifiers. TCRdb used MiXCR to reprocess the PCR reads, holding one entry per CDR3 protein. This table holds 600,000 to 750,000 distinct CDR3 sequences, about 60% found once. Sequencing was done on a sample of blood. Source of these receptors: a girl aged 2 to 10 with multiple sclerosis.

This chain connects TRBV5-1 to TRBJ2-2, with 12 nucleotides matching TRBD2. Trimming cost V 3 bases and J 3 bases; bases outside gene matches: 3. This CDR3 is built from 16 residues. Germline CDR1 is SGHRS and CDR2 is YFSETQ. The CDR3 coding sequence is TGCGCCAGCAGCTCCAGGACTAGCGGGGACACCGGGGAGCTGTTTTTT. It codes for CASSSRTSGDTGELFF. Full variable domain (outside the CDR3, taken from reference TRBV5-1 and TRBJ2-2): KAGVTQTPRYLIKTRGQQVTLSCSPISGHRSVSWYQQTPGQGLQFLFEYFSETQRNKGNFPGRFSGRQFSNSRSEMNVSTLELGDSALYLCASSSRTSGDTGELFFGEGSRLTVL.

The V and J genes are TRBV7-2 and TRBJ2-5; 12 nucleotides align to TRBD2. Trimming cost V 3 bases and J 0 bases; bases outside gene matches: 11. The CDR3 extends over 19 amino acids. Germline V gene sequence: CDR1 SGHTA, CDR2 FQGNSA. The CDR3 DNA sequence: TGTGCCAGCAGCTTGGTGACTAGCGGGGGACGAATGTACCAAGAGACCCAGTACTTC. Protein product: CASSLVTSGGRMYQETQYF.

The chain couples TRBV5-1 to TRBJ2-1; no reliable D call. Germline-derived CDR1 and CDR2 are SGHRS and YFSETQ. This CDR3 contains 14 residues. With 0 bases removed from V and 7 bases from J, the gap between germline ends came to 11 bases. CDR3 amino acids: CASSLGDGANEQFF. CDR3 bases: TGCGCCAGCAGCTTGGGAGACGGAGCTAATGAGCAGTTCTTC.

This sequence joins TRBV24-1 and TRBJ2-3; a weak D match, TRBD1 (6 bases). The CDR3 sequence is 16 residues long. CDR1 and CDR2 from the germline V gene are KGHDR and SFDVKD. Trimming removed 4 bases at V and 5 bases at J, with 18 bases between. The CDR3 spells CATSDPRGEGVDTQYF. The CDR3 DNA reads TGTGCCACCAGTGACCCCAGGGGCGAGGGGGTAGATACGCAGTATTTT.

This rearrangement joins TRBV5-1 to TRBJ2-1; D might be TRBD2 (5 bases). Germline CDR1 reads SGHRS; CDR2 reads YFSETQ. V lost 1 base to trimming and J lost 4 bases, with 21 bases between them. The CDR3 runs 18 residues. This CDR3 is CASSLQLGMTGTYNEQFF. DNA for the CDR3: TGCGCCAGCAGCTTGCAGCTTGGCATGACGGGAACTTACAATGAGCAGTTCTTC. Based on the CDR3 plus reference TRBV5-1 and TRBJ2-1, the full variable domain is KAGVTQTPRYLIKTRGQQVTLSCSPISGHRSVSWYQQTPGQGLQFLFEYFSETQRNKGNFPGRFSGRQFSNSRSEMNVSTLELGDSALYLCASSLQLGMTGTYNEQFFGPGTRLTVL.

This chain links TRBV20-1 with TRBJ2-3; the D is unclear. Germline-derived CDR1 and CDR2 are DFQATT and SNEGSKA (reference sequence). CDR3 size: 15 residues. Deletions cut 0 bases from V and 7 bases from J, with 17 bases between. This chain's CDR3 is CSARDRATKGNTQYF. The CDR3 DNA sequence: TGCAGTGCTAGAGATCGGGCTACAAAAGGGAATACGCAGTATTTT.